This entry describes one T cell receptor (beta chain). TCRdb's table, derived via immunoSEQ multiplex PCR, lists solely in-frame clones and lacks some. The sample lists more than 85,000 clones; approximately 86% were seen once. The data derive from a study of T cell responses to AZD1222 COVID-19 vaccine. This CDR3 comprises 17 residues. V shed 6 bases and J 0 bases; nucleotides not matched to a gene: 10. Germline values: CDR1 LNHDA, CDR2 SQIVND (reference sequence). The sequences come from peripheral blood, collected on day 0 of AZD1222 vaccination. This TCR was recovered from an adult in good health. The chain carries TRBV19 and TRBJ1-2; 10 bases agree with TRBD1. The CDR3 region has the DNA TGTGCCAGTAGCCTATACCGGGACAGGGGAACTAACTATGGCTACACCTTC. This codes for CASSLYRDRGTNYGYTF. Using reference TRBV19 and TRBJ1-2 for the parts outside the CDR3, the full variable domain is DGGITQSPKYLFRKEGQNVTLSCEQNLNHDAMYWYRQDPGQGLRLIYYSQIVNDFQKGDIAEGYSVSREKKESFPLTVTSAQKNPTAFYLCASSLYRDRGTNYGYTFGSGTRLTVV.